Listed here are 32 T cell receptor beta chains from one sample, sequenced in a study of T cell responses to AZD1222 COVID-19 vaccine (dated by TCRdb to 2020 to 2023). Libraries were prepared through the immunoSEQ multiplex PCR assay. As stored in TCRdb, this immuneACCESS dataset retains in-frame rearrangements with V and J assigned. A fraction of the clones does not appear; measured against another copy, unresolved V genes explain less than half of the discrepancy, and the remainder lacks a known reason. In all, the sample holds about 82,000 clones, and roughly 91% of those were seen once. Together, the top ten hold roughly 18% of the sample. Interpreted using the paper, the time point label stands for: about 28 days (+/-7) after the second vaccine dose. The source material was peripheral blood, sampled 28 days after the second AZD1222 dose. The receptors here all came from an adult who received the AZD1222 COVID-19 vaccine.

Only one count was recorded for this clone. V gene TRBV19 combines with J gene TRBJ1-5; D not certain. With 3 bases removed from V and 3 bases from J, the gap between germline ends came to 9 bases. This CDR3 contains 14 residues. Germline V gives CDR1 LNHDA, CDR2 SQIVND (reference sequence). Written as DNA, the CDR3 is TGTGCCAGTAGTATTTTCAGAGACAATCAGCCCCAGCATTTT. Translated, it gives CASSIFRDNQPQHF. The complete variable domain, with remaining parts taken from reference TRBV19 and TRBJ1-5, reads DGGITQSPKYLFRKEGQNVTLSCEQNLNHDAMYWYRQDPGQGLRLIYYSQIVNDFQKGDIAEGYSVSREKKESFPLTVTSAQKNPTAFYLCASSIFRDNQPQHFGDGTRLSIL.

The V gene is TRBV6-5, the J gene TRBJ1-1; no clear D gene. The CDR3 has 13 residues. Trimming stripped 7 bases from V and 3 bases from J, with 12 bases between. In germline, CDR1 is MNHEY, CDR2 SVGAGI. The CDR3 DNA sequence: TGTGCCAGCACCCAATCGTCCTACACTGAAGCTTTCTTT. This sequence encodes CASTQSSYTEAFF.

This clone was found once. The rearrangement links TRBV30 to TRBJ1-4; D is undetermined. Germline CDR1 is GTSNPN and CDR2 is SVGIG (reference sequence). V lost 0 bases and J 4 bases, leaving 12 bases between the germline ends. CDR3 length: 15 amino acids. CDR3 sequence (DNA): TGTGCCTGGAGTGTTGACGGAAGGAATAATGAAAAACTGTTTTTT. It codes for CAWSVDGRNNEKLFF.

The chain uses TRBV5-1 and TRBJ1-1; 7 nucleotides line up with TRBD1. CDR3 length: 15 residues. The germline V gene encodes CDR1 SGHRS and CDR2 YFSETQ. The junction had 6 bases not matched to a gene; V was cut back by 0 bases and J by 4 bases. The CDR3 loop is CASSLEQGVVTEAFF. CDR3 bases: TGCGCCAGCAGCTTGGAGCAGGGGGTGGTCACTGAAGCTTTCTTT.

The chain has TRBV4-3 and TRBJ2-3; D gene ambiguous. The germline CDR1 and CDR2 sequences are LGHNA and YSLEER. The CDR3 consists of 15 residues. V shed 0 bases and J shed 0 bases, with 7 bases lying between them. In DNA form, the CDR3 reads TGCGCCAGCAGCCAAGAACCGCAGAGCACAGATACGCAGTATTTT. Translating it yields CASSQEPQSTDTQYF.

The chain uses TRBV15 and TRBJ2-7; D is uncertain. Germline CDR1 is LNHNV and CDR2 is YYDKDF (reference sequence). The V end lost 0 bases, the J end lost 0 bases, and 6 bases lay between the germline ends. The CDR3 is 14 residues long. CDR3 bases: TGTGCCACCAGCAGAGAAGACATCTCCTACGAGCAGTACTTC. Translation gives CATSREDISYEQYF. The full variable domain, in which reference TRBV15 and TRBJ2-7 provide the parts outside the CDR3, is DAMVIQNPRYQVTQFGKPVTLSCSQTLNHNVMYWYQQKSSQAPKLLFHYYDKDFNNEADTPDNFQSRRPNTSFCFLDIRSPGLGDTAMYLCATSREDISYEQYFGPGTRLTVT.

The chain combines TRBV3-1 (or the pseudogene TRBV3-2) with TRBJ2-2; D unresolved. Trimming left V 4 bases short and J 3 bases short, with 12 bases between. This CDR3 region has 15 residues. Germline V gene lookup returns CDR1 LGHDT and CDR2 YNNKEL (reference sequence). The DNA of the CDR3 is TGTGCCAGCAGCCCCCCAGGTGTAGACACCGGGGAGCTGTTTTTT. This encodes CASSPPGVDTGELFF.

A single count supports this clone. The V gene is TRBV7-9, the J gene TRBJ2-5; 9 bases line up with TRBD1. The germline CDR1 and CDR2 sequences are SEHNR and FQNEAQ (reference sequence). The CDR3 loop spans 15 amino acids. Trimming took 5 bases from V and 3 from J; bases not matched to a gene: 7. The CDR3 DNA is TGTGCCAGCAGCCGGGGACAGGGAGTTGAAGAGACCCAGTACTTC. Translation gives CASSRGQGVEETQYF.

For the CDR3, the DNA is TGTGCCAGCTCCAAGAGGAGGGCCTCCTTGGAACTGTTTTTT. It specifies CASSKRRASLELFF. The genes are TRBV18 and TRBJ1-4, with D unclear. The germline V gene encodes CDR1 KGHSH and CDR2 LQKENI. V lost 6 bases and J lost 12, with 20 bases in between. The CDR3 loop spans 14 amino acids.

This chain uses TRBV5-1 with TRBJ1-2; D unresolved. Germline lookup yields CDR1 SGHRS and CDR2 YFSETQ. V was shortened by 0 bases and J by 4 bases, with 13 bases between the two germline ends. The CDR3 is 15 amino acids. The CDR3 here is CASSLGSSLGYGYTF. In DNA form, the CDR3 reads TGCGCCAGCAGCTTGGGGTCGTCACTAGGCTATGGCTACACCTTC.

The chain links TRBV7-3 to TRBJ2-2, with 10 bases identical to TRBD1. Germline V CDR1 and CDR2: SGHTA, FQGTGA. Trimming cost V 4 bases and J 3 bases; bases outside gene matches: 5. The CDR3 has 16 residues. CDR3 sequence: CASSYGTGDHTGELFF. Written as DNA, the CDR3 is TGTGCCAGCAGCTACGGGACAGGGGATCACACCGGGGAGCTGTTTTTT.

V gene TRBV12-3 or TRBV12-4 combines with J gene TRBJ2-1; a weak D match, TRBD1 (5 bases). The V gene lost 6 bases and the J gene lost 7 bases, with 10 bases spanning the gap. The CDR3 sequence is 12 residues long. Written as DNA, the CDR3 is TGTGCCAGCAGCCCCCAGGGTAATGAGCAGTTCTTC. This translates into CASSPQGNEQFF.

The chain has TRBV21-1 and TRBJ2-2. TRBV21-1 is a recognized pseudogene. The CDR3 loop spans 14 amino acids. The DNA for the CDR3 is TGTGCCAGCAGCATTTTTTCGAACACCGGGGAGCTGTTTTTT. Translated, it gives CASSIFSNTGELFF.

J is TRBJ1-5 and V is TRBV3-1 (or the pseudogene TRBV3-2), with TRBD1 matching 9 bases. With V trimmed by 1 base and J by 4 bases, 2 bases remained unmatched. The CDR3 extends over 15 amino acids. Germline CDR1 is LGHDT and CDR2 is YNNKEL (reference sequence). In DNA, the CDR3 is TGTGCCAGCAGCCAAGGGACAGGGGCTAATCAGCCCCAGCATTTT. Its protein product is CASSQGTGANQPQHF.

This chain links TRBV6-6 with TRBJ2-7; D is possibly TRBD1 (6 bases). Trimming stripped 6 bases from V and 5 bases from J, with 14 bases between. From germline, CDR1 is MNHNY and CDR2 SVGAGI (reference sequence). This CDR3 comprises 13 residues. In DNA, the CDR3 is TGTGCCAGCAGCCCACAGGGCGCGGACGAGCAGTACTTC. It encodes CASSPQGADEQYF.

CDR3 bases: TGTGCCAGCAGTTTATTTAGCGGGACAGAGGAGCCCCAGCATTTT. Amino acids: CASSLFSGTEEPQHF. The chain carries TRBV27 and TRBJ1-5, with 7 bases aligning to TRBD1. V lost 1 base and J lost 8; bases outside the gene matches: 8. This CDR3 spans 15 amino acids. CDR1 is MNHEY, CDR2 SMNVEV, per germline (reference sequence).

The CDR3 DNA is TGTGCCAGCAGCCAAGAGGGACGAAGTTTTGAAGCTTTCTTT. This gives the protein CASSQEGRSFEAFF. This chain uses TRBV4-2 with TRBJ1-1; D is perhaps TRBD1 (5 bases). The CDR3 has 14 amino acids. CDR1 LGHNA and CDR2 YNFKEQ come from the germline V gene. The germline V and J ends were trimmed by 0 bases and 7 bases, with 12 bases remaining between them.

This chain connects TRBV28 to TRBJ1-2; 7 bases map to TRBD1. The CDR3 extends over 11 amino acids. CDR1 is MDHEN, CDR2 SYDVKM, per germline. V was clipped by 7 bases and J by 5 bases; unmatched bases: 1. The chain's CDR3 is CASTGGYGYTF. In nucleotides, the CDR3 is TGTGCCAGCACAGGGGGATATGGCTACACCTTC.

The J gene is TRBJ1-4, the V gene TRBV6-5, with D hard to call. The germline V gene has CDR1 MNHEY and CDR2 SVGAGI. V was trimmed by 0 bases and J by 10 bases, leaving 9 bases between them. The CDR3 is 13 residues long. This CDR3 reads CASSYSGMGKLFF. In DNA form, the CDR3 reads TGTGCCAGCAGTTACTCTGGGATGGGAAAACTGTTTTTT.

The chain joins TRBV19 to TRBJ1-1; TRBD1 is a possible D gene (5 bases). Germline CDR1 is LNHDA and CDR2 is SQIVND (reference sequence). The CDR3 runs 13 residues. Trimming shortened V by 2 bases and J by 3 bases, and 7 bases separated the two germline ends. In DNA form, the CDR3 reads TGTGCCAGTAGTATAAGCAGGGACACTGAAGCTTTCTTT. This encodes CASSISRDTEAFF.

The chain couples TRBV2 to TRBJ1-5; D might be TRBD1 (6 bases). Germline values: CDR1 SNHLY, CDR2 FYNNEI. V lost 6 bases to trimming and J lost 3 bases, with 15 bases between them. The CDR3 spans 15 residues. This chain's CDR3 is CASRGGLGDNQPQHF. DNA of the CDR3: TGTGCCAGCAGAGGGGGTCTAGGGGACAATCAGCCCCAGCATTTT.

The CDR3 DNA reads TGTGCCAGCAGCTTGGCTCTGGCAGATACGCAGTATTTT. This encodes CASSLALADTQYF. The rearrangement links TRBV5-4 to TRBJ2-3, with D unclear. Trimming cost V 0 bases and J 4 bases, with 6 bases left between them. The CDR3 contains 13 residues. Germline values: CDR1 SGHNT, CDR2 YYREEE (reference sequence).

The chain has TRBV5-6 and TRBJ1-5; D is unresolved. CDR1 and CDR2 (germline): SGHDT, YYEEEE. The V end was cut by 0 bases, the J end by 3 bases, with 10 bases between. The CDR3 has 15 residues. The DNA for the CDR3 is TGTGCCAGCAGCTTGGGGGCCAGCATCAATCAGCCCCAGCATTTT. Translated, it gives CASSLGASINQPQHF.

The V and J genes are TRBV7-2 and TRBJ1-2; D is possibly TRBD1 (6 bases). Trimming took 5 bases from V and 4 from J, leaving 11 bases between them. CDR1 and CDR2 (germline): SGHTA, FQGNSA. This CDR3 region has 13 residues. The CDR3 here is CASSDQGIYGYTF. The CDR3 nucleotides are TGTGCCAGCAGCGATCAGGGGATCTATGGCTACACCTTC.

The CDR3: CASSYNGIINYEQYF. CDR3 sequence (DNA): TGTGCCAGCAGCTATAACGGGATTATAAACTACGAGCAGTACTTC. This sequence joins TRBV6-5 and TRBJ2-7; maybe TRBD2 (5 bases). The V end lost 6 bases, the J end lost 3 bases, and 18 bases lay between the germline ends. CDR1 is MNHEY, CDR2 SVGAGI, per germline. This CDR3 is built from 15 residues.

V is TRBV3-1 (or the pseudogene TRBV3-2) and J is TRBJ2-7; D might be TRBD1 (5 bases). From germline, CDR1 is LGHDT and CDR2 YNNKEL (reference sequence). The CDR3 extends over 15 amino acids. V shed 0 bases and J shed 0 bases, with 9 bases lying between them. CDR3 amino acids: CASSQDRQGSYEQYF. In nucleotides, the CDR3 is TGTGCCAGCAGCCAAGATAGGCAGGGCTCCTACGAGCAGTACTTC.

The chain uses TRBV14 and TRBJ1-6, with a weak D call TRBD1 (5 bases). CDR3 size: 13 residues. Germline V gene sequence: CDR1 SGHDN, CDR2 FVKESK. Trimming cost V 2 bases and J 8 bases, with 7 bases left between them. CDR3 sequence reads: CASSQQGYSPLHF. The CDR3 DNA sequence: TGTGCCAGCAGCCAACAGGGTTATTCACCCCTCCACTTT.

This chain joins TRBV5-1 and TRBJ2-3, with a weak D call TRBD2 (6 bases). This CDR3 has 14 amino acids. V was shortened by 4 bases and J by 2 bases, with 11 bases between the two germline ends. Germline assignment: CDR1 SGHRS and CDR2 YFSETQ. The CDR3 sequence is CASSVGLITDTQYF. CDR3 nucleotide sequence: TGCGCCAGCAGCGTTGGACTAATCACAGATACGCAGTATTTT.

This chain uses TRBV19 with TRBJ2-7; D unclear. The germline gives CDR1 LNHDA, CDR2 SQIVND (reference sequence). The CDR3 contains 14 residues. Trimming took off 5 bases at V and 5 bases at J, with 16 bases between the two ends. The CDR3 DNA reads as TGTGCCAGTAGTCCCCCAGGACGTAACCACGAGCAGTACTTC. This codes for CASSPPGRNHEQYF. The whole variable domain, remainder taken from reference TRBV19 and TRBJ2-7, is DGGITQSPKYLFRKEGQNVTLSCEQNLNHDAMYWYRQDPGQGLRLIYYSQIVNDFQKGDIAEGYSVSREKKESFPLTVTSAQKNPTAFYLCASSPPGRNHEQYFGPGTRLTVT.

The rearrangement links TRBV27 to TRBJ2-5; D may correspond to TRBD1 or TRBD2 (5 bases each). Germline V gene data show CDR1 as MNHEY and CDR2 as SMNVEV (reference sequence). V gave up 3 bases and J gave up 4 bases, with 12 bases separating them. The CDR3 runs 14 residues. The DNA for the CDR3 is TGTGCCAGCAGTTTCGGCCCGGGGCGAGAGACCCAGTACTTC. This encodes CASSFGPGRETQYF.

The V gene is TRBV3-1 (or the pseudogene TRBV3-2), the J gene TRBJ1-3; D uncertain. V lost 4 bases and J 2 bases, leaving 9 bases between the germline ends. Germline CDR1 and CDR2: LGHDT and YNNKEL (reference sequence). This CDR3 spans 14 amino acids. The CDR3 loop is CASSRKGPGNTIYF. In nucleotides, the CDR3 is TGTGCCAGCAGCCGGAAGGGTCCTGGAAACACCATATATTTT.

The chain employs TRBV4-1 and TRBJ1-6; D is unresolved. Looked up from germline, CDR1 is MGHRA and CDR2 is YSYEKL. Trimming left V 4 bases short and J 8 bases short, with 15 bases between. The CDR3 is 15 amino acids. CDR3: CASSLRASLDSPLHF. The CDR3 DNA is TGCGCCAGCAGCCTCCGGGCCTCCCTGGATTCACCCCTCCACTTT.